Reported below is one T cell receptor beta chain. Its antigen is not known. The CDR3 runs 14 residues. Germline V gene sequence: CDR1 SGHDN, CDR2 FVKESK. Trimming removed 3 bases at V and 6 bases at J, with 14 bases between. The time point denotes: week 47, end of study. Mutant IDH1 20-mer peptide, at 300 ug, made up each vaccine dose, with topical imiquimod. Each donor presented with a new WHO grade 3 or 4 astrocytoma that tested IDH1-mutant and showed ATRX loss. Data came from immunoSEQ multiplex PCR; TCRdb stores just in-frame clones and leaves some out. The sample shows approximately 37,000 clones, 82% of them seen only once. The sample belongs to a study of a mutant IDH1 vaccine in newly diagnosed glioma.

The sequence came from a man between 18 and 35 years old with glioma. Some clones in this sample may be carry-over from other donors' samples. The sequences come from PBMCs, collected from a glioma patient whose treatment included an IDH1 peptide vaccine. This chain joins TRBV14 and TRBJ1-2, with a tentative D call TRBD1 (5 bases). In DNA form, the CDR3 reads TGTGCCAGCAGCCAGGGTCAGGGAGTAAATGGCTACACCTTC. Translated, it gives CASSQGQGVNGYTF.